This T cell receptor (beta chain) was observed in a study of OX40 agonist ivuxolimab in advanced cancers. The study, taken as a whole, reports: Among some nonresponders, normalized T-cell clonal expansion was also low.

Using immunoSEQ multiplex PCR, the repertoire was profiled, and TCRdb retains in-frame clones only, with some absent. The sample lists under 20,000 clones; 84% were seen once. This clone showed up just once. The antigen is undetermined. Autoimmune disease history or systemic immunosuppression was exclusionary. The V gene lost 6 bases and the J gene lost 1 base, with 18 bases spanning the gap. Germline V gives CDR1 SEHNR, CDR2 FQNEAQ (reference sequence). The CDR3 length is 16 residues. This rearrangement joins TRBV7-9 to TRBJ1-1; D is possibly TRBD1 (6 bases). This TCR came from an adult with an advanced solid tumor such as melanoma, head and neck, liver or kidney cancer. The sequencing used CD4+ or CD8+ T cells sorted from blood, collected in a trial of the OX40 agonist ivuxolimab. The CDR3, as DNA: TGTGCCAGCAGTTTATGGGGGCCCCAAGGGAACACTGAAGCTTTCTTT. The encoded protein is CASSLWGPQGNTEAFF.